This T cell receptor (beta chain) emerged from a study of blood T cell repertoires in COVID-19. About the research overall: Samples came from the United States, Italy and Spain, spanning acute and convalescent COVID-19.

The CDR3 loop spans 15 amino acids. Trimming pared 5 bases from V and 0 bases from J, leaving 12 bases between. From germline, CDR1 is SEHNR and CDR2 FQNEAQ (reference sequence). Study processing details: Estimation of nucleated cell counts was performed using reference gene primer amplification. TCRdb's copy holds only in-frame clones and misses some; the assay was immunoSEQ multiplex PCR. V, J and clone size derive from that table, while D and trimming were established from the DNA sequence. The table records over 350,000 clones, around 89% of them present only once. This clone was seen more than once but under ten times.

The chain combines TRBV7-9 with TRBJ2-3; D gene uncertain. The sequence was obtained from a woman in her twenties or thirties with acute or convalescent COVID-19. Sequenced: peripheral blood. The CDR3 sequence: CASSRVSLSTDTQYF. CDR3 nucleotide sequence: TGTGCCAGCAGCCGGGTCTCCCTTAGCACAGATACGCAGTATTTT.